This T cell receptor (beta chain) was observed in a study of blood T cell dynamics during melanoma immunotherapy. Study-level points and caveats: Unlike progressors, later disease-control patients had W3 repertoires gaining clonality or diversity.

Concerning this clone itself: Antigen: not known.

Here immunoSEQ multiplex PCR was the method, and the copy in TCRdb shows in-frame clones only, minus some. The profile shows roughly 11,000 clones, over 85% of them singletons. The time point was: week 3, after first cycle of checkpoint inhibitor. Germline CDR1 and CDR2: LNHDA and SQIVND (reference sequence). Trimming removed 3 bases from V and 2 bases from J; junction bases left unmatched: 6. The CDR3 has 16 amino acids. The material sequenced was blood, taken from a patient treated with checkpoint blockade. The TCR was taken from a human donor with melanoma. V usage is TRBV19 and J usage is TRBJ2-1, with 8 bases matching TRBD2. The CDR3 DNA follows: TGTGCCAGTAGTATTGTTACTAGCGGAGCCTACAATGAGCAGTTCTTC. As protein: CASSIVTSGAYNEQFF.